This T cell receptor (beta chain) derives from a study of cytomegalovirus exposure and HLA in healthy donors. Study-level information: Ancestry clustering placed 81% of several hundred genotyped donors in the Caucasian-associated cluster.

The PCR made use of 60 Vbeta and 13 Jbeta primers. Profiling relied on immunoSEQ multiplex PCR, and the TCRdb table lists in-frame clones only, not all of them. The repertoire holds around 250,000 clones, with around 81% as singletons. The CDR3 is made up of 13 amino acids. Trimming left V 0 bases short and J 5 bases short, with 8 bases between. The germline V gene encodes CDR1 SGHNT and CDR2 YYREEE (reference sequence). The study's findings and limits: Evidence from a later analysis indicated that most CMV-associated TCR beta chains looked HLA-restricted. After further analysis at a later stage, 16,951 TCR beta sequences were associated with HLA alleles at 0.05 false discovery rate. What was likely a sequencing artifact was a cluster of highly shared sequence variants.

As regards this clone: Antigen: not known.

This clonotype originated in a woman aged 60 to 75 in good health and CMV-seropositive. Sequencing was carried out using PBMCs. The chain carries TRBV5-4 and TRBJ1-2, with unresolved D. CDR3 sequence reads: CASSLAAAYGYTF. DNA for the CDR3: TGTGCCAGCAGCTTGGCTGCAGCGTATGGCTACACCTTC.